Shown below are 13 T cell receptor beta chains from a single sample sequenced in a study of T cells in Graves' hyperthyroidism and ophthalmopathy. Regions amplified from RNA transcripts were the TCR beta CDR3 regions. The HTBI primer set was used in a first-round RT-PCR of the TCR CDR3. Each CDR3 protein is one row after TCRdb ran MiXCR on the multiplex PCR reads. The repertoire holds around 430,000 distinct CDR3 sequences, with about 16% as singletons. The sample consisted of blood. Every receptor here comes from a woman aged 25 to 39 with Graves' hyperthyroidism.

On this clonotype itself: Germline and junction disagree at one end, which may indicate a read error. This chain's CDR3 is CATGTNQPQHF. The CDR3 bases are TGCGCTACCGGGACCAATCAGCCCCAGCATTTT. The rearrangement links TRBV19 to TRBJ1-5; possibly TRBD1 for D (5 bases). From germline, CDR1 is LNHDA and CDR2 SQIVND (reference sequence). The CDR3 sequence is 11 residues long.

This chain connects TRBV27 to TRBJ1-2; TRBD1 aligns across 8 bases. Germline V gene sequence: CDR1 MNHEY, CDR2 SMNVEV (reference sequence). The CDR3 is 14 residues long. With 6 bases clipped from V and 8 bases from J, the junction kept 11 bases outside the gene matches. CDR3 in amino acids: CASSTDPQGGGYTF. DNA of the CDR3: TGTGCCAGCAGCACCGACCCACAGGGGGGAGGCTACACCTTC.

This clonotype was detected ten times or more. This rearrangement joins TRBV20-1 to TRBJ2-1, with 7 bases matching TRBD2. This CDR3 region has 16 residues. Germline V lookup: CDR1 DFQATT, CDR2 SNEGSKA (reference sequence). The ends lost 5 bases at V and 0 bases at J; junction bases unmatched: 10. CDR3 loop: CSAPDVGGRSYNEQFF. The CDR3 DNA sequence: TGCAGTGCTCCAGACGTGGGAGGGCGCTCCTACAATGAGCAGTTCTTC.

This clonotype appeared a few times. The CDR3 region has the DNA TGTGCCAGCAGTTACTCGAGAGGCTTGGGTAATGAGCAGTTCTTC. Amino acid sequence: CASSYSRGLGNEQFF. The chain couples TRBV6-5 to TRBJ2-1; D is unclear. CDR1 MNHEY and CDR2 SVGAGI come from the germline V gene. Trimming removed 0 bases at V and 7 bases at J, with 13 bases between. CDR3 size: 15 residues.

This clonotype has ten or more counts. The chain carries TRBV24-1 and TRBJ2-5, with TRBD1 identical over 10 bases. The CDR3 is 16 residues long. Germline V gives CDR1 KGHDR, CDR2 SFDVKD. The trim removed 2 bases at V and 4 bases at J, leaving 6 bases unmatched. The DNA for the CDR3 is TGTGCCACCAGTGATTCACCGGGACAGGGGAGAGAGACCCAGTACTTC. Translation gives CATSDSPGQGRETQYF.

This clonotype has more than one count but fewer than ten. CDR3 loop: CSATDRKTRDTQYF. The CDR3, as DNA: TGCAGTGCCACAGATAGGAAGACCCGGGATACGCAGTATTTT. V usage is TRBV20-1 and J usage is TRBJ2-3, with D hard to call. There are 14 residues in the CDR3. V was trimmed by 6 bases and J by 6 bases, leaving 19 bases between them. Germline V lookup: CDR1 DFQATT, CDR2 SNEGSKA (reference sequence).

As DNA, the CDR3 is TGCAGTGCTAGCCCCACGGGCGTTGAATACAATGAGCAGTTCTTC. Translation gives CSASPTGVEYNEQFF. V usage is TRBV20-1 and J usage is TRBJ2-1; D is unclear. The CDR3 extends over 15 amino acids. V was cut by 3 bases and J by 4 bases, with 16 bases left in between. From germline, CDR1 is DFQATT and CDR2 SNEGSKA (reference sequence).

This clonotype was found a few times. V usage is TRBV11-2 and J usage is TRBJ1-1; the D is unclear. Deletions cut 4 bases from V and 6 bases from J, with 12 bases between. Germline V gene data show CDR1 as SGHAT and CDR2 as FQNNGV. The CDR3 length is 13 residues. The CDR3 sequence is CASSYSGFSEAFF. The CDR3 coding sequence is TGTGCCAGCAGCTACTCAGGCTTCTCTGAAGCTTTCTTT.

This rearrangement joins TRBV2 to TRBJ2-4; TRBD1 might be the D (6 bases). The CDR3 extends over 14 amino acids. Trimming cost V 6 bases and J 6 bases, with 15 bases left between them. Looked up from germline, CDR1 is SNHLY and CDR2 is FYNNEI. This CDR3 is CASSEVIGGNIQYF. CDR3 in DNA: TGTGCCAGCAGCGAGGTGATAGGGGGAAACATTCAGTACTTC.

The V and J genes are TRBV4-1 and TRBJ1-3, with D possibly matching TRBD1 (5 bases). Germline loops: CDR1 MGHRA, CDR2 YSYEKL. Trimming removed 1 base from V and 0 bases from J, with 19 bases in between. The CDR3 runs to 19 residues. The CDR3 spells CASSQGRGQARNSGNTIYF. CDR3 in DNA: TGCGCCAGCAGCCAAGGAAGGGGTCAGGCCCGTAACTCTGGAAACACCATATATTTT.

This clonotype was detected only a few times. The chain is built from TRBV2 and TRBJ2-4; D not certain. The CDR3 runs 16 residues. Trimming stripped 1 base from V and 0 bases from J, with 10 bases between. Germline-derived CDR1 and CDR2 are SNHLY and FYNNEI. The CDR3 bases are TGTGCCAGCAGTGAAGAAAGCCCGCTAGCCAAAAACATTCAGTACTTC. It encodes CASSEESPLAKNIQYF.

This clonotype was detected ten times or more. The CDR3 reads CASSPGQGSNEQFF. In nucleotides, the CDR3 is TGTGCCAGCTCGCCGGGACAGGGATCAAATGAGCAGTTCTTC. The rearrangement uses TRBV18 and TRBJ2-1; 9 nucleotides line up with TRBD1. CDR3 size: 14 residues. Germline CDR1 KGHSH, CDR2 LQKENI. V was clipped by 6 bases and J by 7 bases; unmatched bases: 7.

This clonotype was seen more than once but under ten times. This rearrangement joins TRBV5-1 to TRBJ2-5, with a tentative D call TRBD1 (5 bases). Germline lookup yields CDR1 SGHRS and CDR2 YFSETQ. This CDR3 is 12 amino acids long. The germline V and J ends were trimmed by 4 bases and 11 bases, with 15 bases remaining between them. The CDR3 region has the DNA TGCGCCAGCAGCATCACCAGGGATCGTCAGTACTTC. Its translation is CASSITRDRQYF.